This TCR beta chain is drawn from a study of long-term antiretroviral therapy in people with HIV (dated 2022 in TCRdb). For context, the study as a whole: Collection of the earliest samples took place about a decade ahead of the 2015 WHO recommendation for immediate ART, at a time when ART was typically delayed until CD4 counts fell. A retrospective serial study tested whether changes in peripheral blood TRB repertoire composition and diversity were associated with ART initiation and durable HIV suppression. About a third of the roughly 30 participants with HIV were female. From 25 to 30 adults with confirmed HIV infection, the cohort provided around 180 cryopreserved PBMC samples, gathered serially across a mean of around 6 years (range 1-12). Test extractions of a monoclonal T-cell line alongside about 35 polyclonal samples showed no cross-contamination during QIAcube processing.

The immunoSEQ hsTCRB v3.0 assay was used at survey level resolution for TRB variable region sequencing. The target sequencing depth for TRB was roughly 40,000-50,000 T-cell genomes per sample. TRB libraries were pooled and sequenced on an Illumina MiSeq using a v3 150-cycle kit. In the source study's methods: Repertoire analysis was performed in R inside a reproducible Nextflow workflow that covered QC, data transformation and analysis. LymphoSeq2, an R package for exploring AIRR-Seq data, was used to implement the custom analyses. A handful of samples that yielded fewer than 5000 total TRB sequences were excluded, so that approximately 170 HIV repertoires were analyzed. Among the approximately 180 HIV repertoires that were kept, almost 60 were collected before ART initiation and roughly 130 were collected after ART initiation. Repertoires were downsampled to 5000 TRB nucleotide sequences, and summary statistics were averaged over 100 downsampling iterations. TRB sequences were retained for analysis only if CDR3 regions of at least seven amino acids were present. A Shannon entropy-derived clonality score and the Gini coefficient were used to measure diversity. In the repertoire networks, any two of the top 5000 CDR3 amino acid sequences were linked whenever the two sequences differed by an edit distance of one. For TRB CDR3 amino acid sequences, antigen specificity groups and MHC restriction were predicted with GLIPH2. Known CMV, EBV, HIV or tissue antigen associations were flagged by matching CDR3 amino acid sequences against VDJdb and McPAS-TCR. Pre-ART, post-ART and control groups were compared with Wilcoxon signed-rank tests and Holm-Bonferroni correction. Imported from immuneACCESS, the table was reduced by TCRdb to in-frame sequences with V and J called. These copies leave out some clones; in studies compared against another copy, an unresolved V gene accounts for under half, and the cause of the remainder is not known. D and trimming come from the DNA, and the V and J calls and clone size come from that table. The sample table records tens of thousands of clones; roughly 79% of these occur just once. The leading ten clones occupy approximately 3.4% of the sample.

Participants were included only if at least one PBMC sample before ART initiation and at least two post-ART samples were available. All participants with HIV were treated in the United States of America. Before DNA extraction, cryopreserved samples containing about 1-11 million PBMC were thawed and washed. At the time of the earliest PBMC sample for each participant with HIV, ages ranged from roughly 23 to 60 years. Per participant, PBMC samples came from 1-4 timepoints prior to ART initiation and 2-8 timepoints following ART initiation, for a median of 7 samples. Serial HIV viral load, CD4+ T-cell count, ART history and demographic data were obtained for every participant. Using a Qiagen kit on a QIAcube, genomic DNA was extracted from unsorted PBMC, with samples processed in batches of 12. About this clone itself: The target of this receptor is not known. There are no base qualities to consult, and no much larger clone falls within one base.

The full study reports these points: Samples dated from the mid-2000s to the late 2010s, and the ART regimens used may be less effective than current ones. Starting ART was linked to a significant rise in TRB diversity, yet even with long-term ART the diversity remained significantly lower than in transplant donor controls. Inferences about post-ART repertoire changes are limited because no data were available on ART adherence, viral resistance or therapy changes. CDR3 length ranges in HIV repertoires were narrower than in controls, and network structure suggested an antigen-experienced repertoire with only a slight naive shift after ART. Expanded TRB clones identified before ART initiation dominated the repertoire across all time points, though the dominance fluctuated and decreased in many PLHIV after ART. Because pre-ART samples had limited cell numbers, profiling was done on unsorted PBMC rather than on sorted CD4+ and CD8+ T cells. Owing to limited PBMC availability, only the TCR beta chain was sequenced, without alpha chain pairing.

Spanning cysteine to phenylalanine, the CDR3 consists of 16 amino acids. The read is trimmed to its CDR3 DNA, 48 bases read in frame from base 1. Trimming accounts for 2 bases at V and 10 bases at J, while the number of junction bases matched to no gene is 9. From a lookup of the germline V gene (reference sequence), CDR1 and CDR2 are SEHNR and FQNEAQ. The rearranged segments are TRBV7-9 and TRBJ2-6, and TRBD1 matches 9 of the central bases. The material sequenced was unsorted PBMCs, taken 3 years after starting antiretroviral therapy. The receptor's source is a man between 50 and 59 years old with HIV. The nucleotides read TGTGCCAGCAGCTTAAATTCAGTCGGGACAGGGAACGTCCTGACTTTC. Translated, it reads CASSLNSVGTGNVLTF.